The clone carrying this TCR beta chain was counted a few times. Its antigen is not known. Rearranged V-D-J TRB sequences were amplified with a mixed TRB-A/B primer pool. TCRdb redid the calling of the multiplex PCR reads with MiXCR, one entry per CDR3 protein. The sample contains about 2,500 distinct CDR3 sequences, roughly 30% of which appear only once. TCR beta rearrangements were amplified from peripheral blood genomic DNA. The data originate from a study of T cell repertoires in aging, cancer and after chemotherapy. The overall study: Donors were grouped into six age bands spanning 30 or younger through 70 or older. Patients with glioblastoma brain tumors were sampled before and after temozolomide-based therapy. Study findings and constraints: Loss of evenness, beyond lost richness, contributed to age-related TCR diversity decline in cancer patients.

Per the germline V gene, CDR1 is MNHEY and CDR2 is SVGAGI. The CDR3 extends over 15 amino acids. Trimming stripped 5 bases from V and 3 bases from J, with 17 bases between. What was sequenced was blood. V and J are TRBV6-5 and TRBJ2-7; D might be TRBD1 or TRBD2, each matching 5 bases. The TCR sequence derives from a human donor with a solid tumor. As DNA, the CDR3 is TGTGCCAGCAGTGAAGGGGACGGAGTCTACTACGAGCAGTACTTC. Its translation: CASSEGDGVYYEQYF.